The 22 T cell receptor beta chains reported below all come from one sample, sequenced in a study of T cells in Graves' hyperthyroidism and ophthalmopathy. RNA transcripts served as the template for amplifying TCR beta CDR3 regions. The HTBI set primed first-round TCR CDR3 RT-PCR. TCRdb processed the multiplex PCR reads anew with MiXCR; each CDR3 protein has one entry. Counted here are some 440,000 distinct CDR3 sequences, 15% to 18% occurring once; the ten biggest clones make up 7.7%. The source material was blood. The receptors originated from a woman between 18 and 29 years old with Graves' hyperthyroidism.

This clonotype was seen more than once but under ten times. The rearrangement uses TRBV4-1 and TRBJ2-2; maybe TRBD1 (5 bases). Trimming took off 4 bases at V and 5 bases at J, with 17 bases between the two ends. CDR1 is MGHRA, CDR2 YSYEKL, per germline. This CDR3 comprises 16 residues. In nucleotides, the CDR3 is TGCGCCAGCAGCCCTCTTATGGGGCGGCGAACCGGGGAGCTGTTTTTT. It yields the protein CASSPLMGRRTGELFF.

A word on this clonotype: This may arise from a read error, as a much more abundant clone is one base away. The chain combines TRBV5-1 with TRBJ2-1; 7 nucleotides line up with TRBD2. Germline V lookup: CDR1 SGHRS, CDR2 YFSETQ. V trimming: 0 bases; J trimming: 7 bases; junction bases outside the gene matches: 19. The CDR3 runs 19 residues. The CDR3 here is CASSLGQWRRGSPTNEQFF. In DNA, the CDR3 is TGCGCCAGCAGCTTGGGACAGTGGCGGCGGGGGTCACCTACGAATGAGCAGTTCTTC. The full variable domain, completed using reference TRBV5-1 and TRBJ2-1, is KAGVTQTPRYLIKTRGQQVTLSCSPISGHRSVSWYQQTPGQGLQFLFEYFSETQRNKGNFPGRFSGRQFSNSRSEMNVSTLELGDSALYLCASSLGQWRRGSPTNEQFFGPGTRLTVL.

This clonotype showed up many times. The V gene is TRBV6-1, the J gene TRBJ1-6, with 11 positions matching TRBD1. Germline CDR1 is MNHNS and CDR2 is SASEGT. The CDR3 is made up of 15 amino acids. V trimming: 7 bases; J trimming: 7 bases; junction bases outside the gene matches: 6. As DNA, the CDR3 is TGTGCCAGCACCTGGACAGGGGGCAAGAATTCACCCCTCCACTTT. It yields the protein CASTWTGGKNSPLHF.

At least ten counts were recorded for this clonotype. CDR3 amino acids: CASSLGEGTRNSPLHF. CDR3 nucleotide sequence: TGTGCCAGCAGCTTGGGGGAAGGGACCCGAAATTCACCCCTCCACTTT. The chain carries TRBV7-2 and TRBJ1-6, with a possible D match to TRBD1 (5 bases). Trimming removed 3 bases at V and 7 bases at J, with 16 bases between. Germline V lookup: CDR1 SGHTA, CDR2 FQGNSA. The CDR3 is 16 residues long. Drawing the rest from reference TRBV7-2 and TRBJ1-6, the complete variable domain is GAGVSQSPSNKVTEKGKDVELRCDPISGHTALYWYRQSLGQGLEFLIYFQGNSAPDKSGLPSDRFSAERTGGSVSTLTIQRTQQEDSAVYLCASSLGEGTRNSPLHFGNGTRLTVT.

CDR3 sequence: CASSDWIYNSPLHF. The CDR3, as DNA: TGTGCCAGCAGTGACTGGATCTATAATTCACCCCTCCACTTT. This rearrangement joins TRBV6-4 to TRBJ1-6, with unresolved D. The CDR3 consists of 14 residues. Germline CDR1 MRHNA, CDR2 SNTAGT. Trimming pared 1 base from V and 3 bases from J, leaving 4 bases between.

CDR3 sequence reads: CASSFDGTGFYGYTF. CDR3 sequence (DNA): TGTGCCAGCAGCTTCGATGGGACAGGGTTCTATGGCTACACCTTC. The chain uses TRBV7-2 and TRBJ1-2, with 9 positions matching TRBD1. V lost 3 bases, J lost 4 bases, and 6 bases stayed unmatched. The CDR3 runs to 15 residues. Per the germline V gene, CDR1 is SGHTA and CDR2 is FQGNSA.

This clonotype was seen a few times. The rearrangement uses TRBV19 and TRBJ2-7; 8 bases agree with TRBD2. Germline values: CDR1 LNHDA, CDR2 SQIVND (reference sequence). V lost 5 bases to trimming and J lost 6 bases; unmatched junction nucleotides: 12. This CDR3 is built from 15 residues. CDR3 residues: CASSRTSLAGFEQYF. CDR3 bases: TGTGCCAGTAGTCGTACTTCCCTAGCGGGCTTCGAGCAGTACTTC.

This clonotype was recorded at least ten times. The rearrangement uses TRBV7-3 and TRBJ2-1; TRBD2 aligns across 9 bases. After removal of 0 bases from V and 9 bases from J, the junction contained 6 bases not matched to a gene. Germline assignment: CDR1 SGHTA and CDR2 FQGTGA. This CDR3 comprises 15 residues. The CDR3 DNA reads as TGTGCCAGCAGCTTAACGGGGTTACTAGCGGGTGAGCAGTTCTTC. Amino acid sequence: CASSLTGLLAGEQFF.

This clonotype was counted at least ten times. The chain carries TRBV6-1 and TRBJ2-5; 11 bases line up with TRBD2. CDR1 and CDR2 from the germline V gene are MNHNS and SASEGT. With V trimmed by 5 bases and J by 5 bases, 7 bases remained unmatched. This CDR3 spans 15 amino acids. The CDR3 DNA follows: TGTGCCAGCAGTCCCCGACTAGCGGGGCGGGAGACCCAGTACTTC. This codes for CASSPRLAGRETQYF.

This clonotype was detected many times. V and J are TRBV2 and TRBJ1-1; tentatively, D is TRBD1 (5 bases). V lost 5 bases and J lost 5, with 12 bases in between. The CDR3 loop spans 13 amino acids. Looked up from germline, CDR1 is SNHLY and CDR2 is FYNNEI. The CDR3, as DNA: TGTGCCAGCAGTCTTGACAGTGGGACTGAAGCTTTCTTT. Translated, it gives CASSLDSGTEAFF.

CDR3: CASSFTEHTGELFF. The CDR3 bases are TGTGCCAGCAGTTTTACAGAGCACACCGGGGAGCTGTTTTTT. The chain carries TRBV28 and TRBJ2-2, with D unresolved. The germline V gene has CDR1 MDHEN and CDR2 SYDVKM. V lost 3 bases to trimming and J lost 3 bases, with 8 bases between them. This CDR3 is built from 14 residues.

This clonotype came up once. It may be a read error: a sequence one base away is much more abundant. Because it lacks the conserved phenylalanine or tryptophan at the end, this CDR3 is likely a read error. The CDR3 is CSVLAQGLGNTIYL. The CDR3 DNA sequence: TGCAGCGTTCTAGCGCAGGGGCTGGGAAACACCATATATCTT. V gene TRBV29-1 combines with J gene TRBJ1-3, with D possibly TRBD1 on 6 matching bases. Germline V gives CDR1 SQVTM, CDR2 ANQGSEA. The CDR3 has 14 amino acids. V lost 5 bases and J 4 bases, leaving 15 bases between the germline ends.

This clonotype was recorded many times. The chain recombines TRBV6-1 with TRBJ1-2; a possible D gene is TRBD1 (6 bases). Germline V CDR1 and CDR2: MNHNS, SASEGT. Trimming left V 6 bases short and J 5 bases short, with 16 bases between. The CDR3 has 14 residues. The CDR3 bases are TGTGCCAGCAGCCCCCATTCAGGGGATTATGGCTACACCTTC. Its protein is CASSPHSGDYGYTF.

This clonotype was detected a few times. The J gene is TRBJ1-2, the V gene TRBV12-3 or TRBV12-4; D remains unclear. V lost 8 bases and J lost 2, with 15 bases in between. The CDR3 is 14 amino acids. Here the CDR3 reads CASGTGLRNYGYTF. As DNA, the CDR3 is TGTGCCAGCGGCACGGGGTTGAGGAACTATGGCTACACCTTC.

In its sample, this clonotype was seen many times. The J gene is TRBJ2-7, the V gene TRBV12-5; the D is unclear. V was trimmed by 1 base and J by 2 bases, leaving 9 bases between them. Germline CDR1 is LGHNT and CDR2 is FRNRAP. CDR3 length: 14 amino acids. This CDR3 reads CASGLGTVTYEQYF. The CDR3 DNA reads as TGTGCTAGTGGTTTGGGGACGGTTACCTACGAGCAGTACTTC.

At least ten counts were recorded for this clonotype. V usage is TRBV11-1 and J usage is TRBJ2-7; perhaps TRBD1 as D (6 bases). Germline loops: CDR1 SGHAT, CDR2 FQDESV (reference sequence). The length of the CDR3 is 13 residues. V was clipped by 3 bases and J by 7 bases, with 13 bases between them. CDR3 loop: CASSFGQTREQYF. The CDR3 DNA follows: TGTGCCAGCAGCTTCGGACAGACAAGGGAGCAGTACTTC.

This clonotype was seen a few times. The chain joins TRBV24-1 to TRBJ2-1, with TRBD2 as a possible D gene (5 bases). Germline CDR1 is KGHDR and CDR2 is SFDVKD. This CDR3 is 15 amino acids long. Trimming took 4 bases from V and 7 from J, leaving 16 bases between them. CDR3 coding DNA: TGTGCCACCAGTGACGGCATCTCCTCGGGGAATGAGCAGTTCTTC. It translates to CATSDGISSGNEQFF.

The V gene is TRBV4-1, the J gene TRBJ1-5, with D possibly TRBD1 on 6 matching bases. V dropped 1 base and J dropped 5 bases, with 9 bases sitting between them. CDR3 length: 14 residues. Looked up from germline, CDR1 is MGHRA and CDR2 is YSYEKL. The CDR3 DNA sequence: TGCGCCAGCAGCCAAGTTTACAGGGATCAGCCCCAGCATTTT. Translating it yields CASSQVYRDQPQHF.

As to this clonotype: This may come from a read error, since a much larger clone is one base off. The chain combines TRBV10-3 with TRBJ2-7; the match to TRBD2 covers 8 bases. This CDR3 is built from 16 residues. Germline assignment: CDR1 ENHRY and CDR2 SYGVKD. CDR3 DNA: TGTACCATCCTCAGCGCACCCTCGGGAGGGACCAGCGAGCAGTACTTC. This gives the protein CTILSAPSGGTSEQYF.

V gene TRBV19 combines with J gene TRBJ2-3, with D perhaps matching TRBD1 or TRBD2 (5 bases each). The CDR3 contains 14 residues. V lost 7 bases, J lost 0 bases, and 11 bases lay in between. Germline V gene data show CDR1 as LNHDA and CDR2 as SQIVND (reference sequence). The CDR3 sequence is CASTPGDSTDTQYF. CDR3 bases: TGTGCCAGTACTCCTGGGGACAGCACAGATACGCAGTATTTT.

This clonotype was observed a handful of times. This sequence joins TRBV24-1 and TRBJ2-3, with D unclear. Germline CDR1 is KGHDR and CDR2 is SFDVKD. V lost 1 base, J lost 3 bases, and 7 bases lay in between. The CDR3 has 14 residues. The CDR3 protein is CATSDFIRTDTQYF. In DNA form, the CDR3 reads TGTGCCACCAGTGATTTCATCAGGACAGATACGCAGTATTTT.

The chain employs TRBV12-3 or TRBV12-4 and TRBJ2-5; TRBD2 matches 11 bases. The trim removed 6 bases at V and 13 bases at J, leaving 10 bases unmatched. The CDR3 has 13 amino acids. CDR3 in amino acids: CASSPFSGGAWYF. Written as DNA, the CDR3 is TGTGCCAGCAGCCCCTTTAGCGGGGGGGCGTGGTACTTC.